This T cell receptor (beta chain) was sequenced for a study of regulatory T cells in long-lasting Graves disease. CDR3 length: 12 residues. The V end was cut by 4 bases, the J end by 0 bases, with 7 bases between. Germline V gives CDR1 GTSNPN, CDR2 SVGIG (reference sequence). Specified time point: newly diagnosed GD, antithyroid drugs for less than 3 months. RNA extracted from PBMCs served as the sequencing template. Staff drew 8 to 9 milliliters of peripheral blood into EDTA tubes. The authors built TCR beta libraries using iRepertoire HTBI primers and Arm-PCR of CDR3 regions. Original processing methods: Looking across samples, the authors found roughly 58 TRBV and approximately 14 TRBJ segments. MiXCR, applied by TCRdb to the multiplex PCR reads, yields one record per CDR3 protein. TCRdb, rather than the study authors, made the V and J calls. There are around 470,000 distinct CDR3 sequences in the sample; about 15% occur only once, and over 15% lies in the top ten.

This same sample was also taken into another study, of T cells in Graves' hyperthyroidism and ophthalmopathy. That paper states: Classification by a 13 V-J model distinguished ophthalmopathy from stable hyperthyroidism.

This TCR was recovered from a woman aged 45-65 years with Graves disease. V is TRBV30 and J is TRBJ2-7; D is perhaps TRBD1 or TRBD2 (5 bases each). The material sequenced was peripheral blood mononuclear cells (PBMCs), taken at new diagnosis, from a patient treated with antithyroid drugs. The CDR3 bases are TGTGCCTGGAATGGGGGCTCCTACGAGCAGTACTTC. It encodes CAWNGGSYEQYF.